The entry below describes one T cell receptor (beta chain). This entry is derived from a study of PD-L1 blockade in urothelial cancer. Study summary: Each participant's history included 0 to 3 prior chemotherapy regimens. The study recovered a median of approximately 150,000 T cells per blood sample.

Method: immunoSEQ multiplex PCR; TCRdb's copy keeps in-frame clones and lacks some. The sample has roughly 60,000 clones; almost 85% are singletons. Patients' cancers were locally advanced or metastatic urothelial carcinomas. CDR1 and CDR2 from the germline V gene are KGHSH and LQKENI. The trim removed 3 bases at V and 6 bases at J, leaving 9 bases unmatched. The CDR3 contains 16 residues. The chain combines TRBV18 with TRBJ2-2; 8 nucleotides line up with TRBD1. The material was PBMCs, obtained around atezolizumab (anti-PD-L1) treatment. This receptor was identified in a man aged 65 to 85 with urothelial cancer. The CDR3 region is CASSPEGQGGAGELFF. CDR3 coding DNA: TGTGCCAGCTCACCCGAAGGACAGGGCGGCGCCGGGGAGCTGTTTTTT.